The TCR beta chain under discussion was sequenced for a study of CD8+CD57+ T cells in acquired aplastic anemia. The overall study: Sorted CD4+ and CD8+ cells gave a mean 3.2 ug DNA, range 0.2 to 27.4 ug. Findings of the study overall: Patients and controls were found to share around 30 CD8+ CDR3 sequences.

This clonotype was detected ten times or more. Its antigen is not identified. The CDR3 extends over 16 amino acids. Germline loops: CDR1 SGDLS, CDR2 YYNGEE. V dropped 3 bases and J dropped 0 bases, with 14 bases sitting between them. The template for TCR beta VDJ and CDR3 sequence profiling was genomic DNA. TCRdb reanalysed the reads using MiXCR and keeps one entry per CDR3 protein. The table lists fewer than 250,000 distinct CDR3 sequences, about 53% of them singletons. The TCR sequence derives from a human donor in good health, serving as a control. The rearrangement uses TRBV9 and TRBJ2-3, with a possible D match to TRBD2 (6 bases). The sample comprised sorted CD4+, CD8+, or CD8+CD57+ T cells (not recorded which) from PBMCs. CDR3 sequence: CASSARSGDSTDTQYF. CDR3 bases: TGTGCCAGCAGCGCGAGATCGGGGGATAGCACAGATACGCAGTATTTT.